The rows below give T cell receptor beta chains drawn from one sample of a study of CD8+ T cells in alopecia areata. The table came from immunoSEQ multiplex PCR; TCRdb's copy has only in-frame clones and leaves some out. The sample includes about 270,000 clones, roughly 63% of them seen just once. Sequencing used CD4+ T cells sorted from blood, obtained around week 54, from a patient treated with tofacitinib. The receptors come from a human donor with alopecia areata. CDR3s include the opening cysteine and the closing phenylalanine or tryptophan. Fields, in order: V gene, D gene, J gene, clone size, CDR3 protein, CDR3 DNA. The D gene is left open where the match is weak. Part of the rows lack a size; the others show once, few, many or a class for expanded clones.

>TRBV6-6|.|TRBJ2-2|.
CAISDRQQNTGELFF
TGTGCCATCAGTGATCGCCAGCAGAACACCGGGGAGCTGTTTTTT
>TRBV7-7|.|TRBJ2-7|.
CASSLEEGYEQYF
TGTGCTAGCAGCTTAGAGGAGGGCTACGAGCAGTACTTC
>TRBV4-1|.|TRBJ1-1|.
CASSRPVWGTEAFF
TGCGCCAGCAGCCGTCCGGTGTGGGGGACTGAAGCTTTCTTT
>TRBV18|.|TRBJ2-3|few
CASSFTGMADTQYF
TGTGCCAGCTCATTCACAGGGATGGCAGATACGCAGTATTTT
>TRBV5-1|.|TRBJ2-2|.
CASSLDGNTGELFF
TGCGCCAGCAGCTTGGACGGCAACACCGGGGAGCTGTTTTTT
>TRBV6-5|.|TRBJ2-7|.
CASAKGYEQYF
TGTGCCAGCGCAAAGGGCTACGAGCAGTACTTC
>TRBV30|TRBD1|TRBJ1-5|.
CAWSTGQGETQPQHF
TGTGCCTGGAGTACTGGACAGGGGGAGACTCAGCCCCAGCATTTT
>TRBV2|TRBD1|TRBJ2-7|once
CASSAGTGIYEQYF
TGTGCCAGCAGTGCGGGGACAGGGATTTACGAGCAGTACTTC
>TRBV4-1|.|TRBJ1-6|.
CASSQEAVRSYNSPLHF
TGCGCCAGCAGCCAAGAGGCAGTCCGCTCCTATAATTCACCCCTCCACTTT
>TRBV29-1|TRBD2|TRBJ2-5|once
CSVAGTSAGETQYF
TGCAGCGTCGCTGGGACTAGCGCCGGGGAGACCCAGTACTTC
>TRBV15|.|TRBJ2-1|.
CATSRVRNEQFF
TGTGCCACCAGCAGGGTGCGGAATGAGCAGTTCTTC
>TRBV27|TRBD2|TRBJ2-7|.
CASSFLTSGGAVEQYF
TGTGCCAGCAGTTTTTTGACTAGCGGGGGGGCTGTCGAGCAGTACTTC
>TRBV15|.|TRBJ2-7|few
CATSRDLVGAWQDEQYF
TGTGCCACCAGCAGAGATCTCGTAGGGGCCTGGCAGGACGAGCAGTACTTC
>TRBV9|.|TRBJ1-2|.
CASTETPGDYGYTF
TGTGCCAGCACCGAAACGCCGGGGGACTATGGCTACACCTTC
>TRBV6-4|TRBD1|TRBJ1-6|.
CATPGTGNSPLHF
TGTGCCACCCCGGGGACAGGGAATTCACCCCTCCACTTT
>TRBV5-4|.|TRBJ1-6|.
CASSLAGESLHF
TGTGCCAGCAGCTTGGCAGGGGAGTCCCTCCACTTT
>TRBV7-6|TRBD1|TRBJ1-1|.
CASSRLNSGTVNTEAFF
TGTGCCAGCAGCCGACTAAATTCCGGGACAGTGAACACTGAAGCTTTCTTT
>TRBV6-5|.|TRBJ1-2|.
CASMDRQASYGYTF
TGTGCCAGCATGGACCGACAGGCGTCCTATGGCTACACCTTC
>TRBV30|.|TRBJ1-2|few
CACVPGGAYGYTF
TGTGCCTGCGTCCCGGGGGGCGCGTATGGCTACACCTTC
>TRBV5-1|.|TRBJ1-6|once
CASSPGIGDNSPLHF
TGCGCCAGCAGTCCAGGGATAGGTGATAATTCACCCCTCCACTTT
>TRBV6-6|.|TRBJ1-2|few
CASSYSRTDNYGYTF
TGTGCCAGCAGTTACTCTCGGACCGATAACTATGGCTACACCTTC
>TRBV7-3|.|TRBJ2-5|.
CASSLLAGRETQYF
TGTGCCAGCAGCTTATTGGCAGGGCGAGAGACCCAGTACTTC
>TRBV5-4|.|TRBJ1-2|few
CASSLGNRPYGYTF
TGTGCCAGCAGCTTGGGGAACCGCCCCTATGGCTACACCTTC
>TRBV29-1|TRBD1|TRBJ2-1|few
CSVAGTDTYNEQFF
TGCAGCGTTGCCGGGACAGACACCTACAATGAGCAGTTCTTC
>TRBV7-8|.|TRBJ2-7|.
CASSSTASEQYF
TGTGCCAGCAGCTCGACAGCCAGCGAGCAGTACTTC
>TRBV5-1|TRBD1|TRBJ1-6|.
CASSSSTGATPLHF
TGCGCCAGCAGCTCATCGACAGGGGCGACACCCCTCCACTTT
>TRBV30|.|TRBJ1-5|.
CAWSQALGRQPQHF
TGTGCCTGGAGTCAGGCTCTGGGAAGACAGCCCCAGCATTTT
>TRBV19|TRBD1|TRBJ1-5|.
CASSMETGLVNQPQHF
TGTGCCAGTAGCATGGAGACAGGGTTAGTCAATCAGCCCCAGCATTTT
>TRBV9|.|TRBJ1-2|.
CASSSGSNYGYTF
TGTGCCAGCTCCTCGGGATCTAACTATGGCTACACCTTC